These T cell receptor beta chains were read from a single sample in a study of T cells in localized non-small cell lung cancer. Measured with immunoSEQ multiplex PCR; TCRdb has only the in-frame clones, and not every one. The table shows 60,000 or so clones, with roughly 80% occurring only once. Specimen: PBMCs, collected before any cancer treatment. These receptors came from a man aged 40 to 75 with stage II lung adenocarcinoma. Each CDR3 is given with its conserved first and last residue. A D gene is named only where the DNA matches it firmly. Clone size, where shown, is once, few, many, or a class for clones that have expanded.

.	TRBV11-2	TRBJ2-2	once	CASSFGVTGELFF	TGTGCCAGCAGCTTCGGAGTCACCGGGGAGCTGTTTTTT
.	TRBV2	TRBJ1-4	.	CASSDRGWAQEKLFF	TGTGCCAGCAGTGATAGGGGTTGGGCGCAGGAAAAACTGTTTTTT
.	TRBV15	TRBJ1-2	.	CATSSRKLANYGYTF	TGTGCCACCAGCTCAAGAAAATTAGCTAACTATGGCTACACCTTC
.	TRBV5-6	TRBJ1-1	.	CASSLGGPTEAFF	TGTGCCAGCAGCTTGGGAGGGCCCACTGAAGCTTTCTTT
.	TRBV7-2	TRBJ2-7	.	CASRATANYEQYF	TGTGCCAGCAGGGCGACAGCCAACTACGAGCAGTACTTC
.	TRBV5-1	TRBJ1-5	.	CASSLGDTYSNQPQHF	TGCGCCAGCAGCTTAGGAGATACGTATAGCAATCAGCCCCAGCATTTT
TRBD1	TRBV7-6	TRBJ1-4	.	CASSLEWTGNEKLFF	TGTGCCAGCAGCTTAGAGTGGACAGGGAATGAAAAACTGTTTTTT
.	TRBV19	TRBJ1-2	.	CASWTAWGYTF	TGTGCCAGTTGGACAGCCTGGGGGTACACCTTC
.	TRBV7-9	TRBJ2-1	.	CASSFGRGSYNEQFF	TGTGCCAGCAGCTTCGGGCGGGGTTCCTACAATGAGCAGTTCTTC
TRBD2	TRBV6-4	TRBJ2-7	.	CASILAGGPSSYEQYF	TGTGCCAGCATACTAGCGGGAGGCCCTAGCTCCTACGAGCAGTACTTC
.	TRBV15	TRBJ2-3	once	CATSIGGKYTQYF	TGTGCCACCAGCATAGGGGGGAAGTATACGCAGTATTTT
TRBD2	TRBV19	TRBJ2-7	.	CASSPPWREVAFGEQYF	TGTGCCAGTAGTCCCCCCTGGCGGGAGGTGGCCTTTGGGGAGCAGTACTTC
.	TRBV27	TRBJ1-2	once	CASVGNAGVYTF	TGTGCCAGCGTTGGGAACGCGGGTGTCTACACCTTC
TRBD1	TRBV7-3	TRBJ1-1	.	CASSFDRGSTEAFF	TGTGCCAGCAGCTTCGACAGGGGGAGCACTGAAGCTTTCTTT
.	TRBV15	TRBJ2-1	.	CATSRESAATYNEQFF	TGTGCCACCAGCAGAGAGTCGGCAGCTACTTACAATGAGCAGTTCTTC
.	TRBV5-1	TRBJ2-7	.	CASSLSSPREYYEQYF	TGCGCCAGCAGCTTGTCCAGCCCAAGGGAATACTACGAGCAGTACTTC
TRBD1	TRBV6-5	TRBJ2-5	.	CASSDRVRETQYF	TGTGCCAGCAGTGACAGGGTGCGTGAGACCCAGTACTTC
.	TRBV7-6	TRBJ1-2	.	CASSLNGVYGYTF	TGTGCCAGCAGCTTAAACGGGGTCTATGGCTACACCTTC
TRBD2	TRBV11-1	TRBJ2-7	.	CASSGRASYEQYF	TGTGCCAGTAGCGGGAGGGCCTCCTACGAGCAGTACTTC
.	TRBV19	TRBJ2-3	.	CASGDANSLTDTQYF	TGTGCCAGTGGGGACGCTAATTCATTGACAGATACGCAGTATTTT
.	TRBV7-2	TRBJ2-1	.	CASSLEVSEQFF	TGTGCCAGCAGCTTAGAAGTAAGTGAGCAGTTCTTC
.	TRBV10-3	TRBJ1-5	once	CAISERGGSNQPQHF	TGTGCCATCAGTGAGCGGGGAGGTAGCAATCAGCCCCAGCATTTT
TRBD1	TRBV4-1	TRBJ1-3	.	CASSQAGTVFGNTIYF	TGCGCCAGCAGCCAAGCGGGGACAGTATTTGGAAACACCATATATTTT
TRBD1	TRBV14	TRBJ1-1	.	CASSPSTGFTEAFF	TGTGCCAGCAGCCCCTCGACAGGGTTCACTGAAGCTTTCTTT
TRBD1	TRBV5-1	TRBJ1-1	once	CASNPPGGTEAFF	TGCGCCAGTAACCCCCCAGGGGGCACTGAAGCTTTCTTT
TRBD2	TRBV5-4	TRBJ2-1	.	CASSLGTLAGSYNEQFF	TGTGCCAGCAGCTTGGGTACTCTAGCGGGGTCTTACAATGAGCAGTTCTTC
TRBD1	TRBV5-1	TRBJ1-5	few	CASSLTGGEAQPQHF	TGCGCCAGCAGCTTAACAGGGGGCGAGGCCCAGCCCCAGCATTTT
.	TRBV29-1	TRBJ2-1	.	CSVEENLDNEQFF	TGCAGCGTTGAAGAGAATCTGGACAATGAGCAGTTCTTC
.	TRBV5-3	TRBJ2-5	.	CARSLVVAGVSETQYF	TGTGCCAGAAGCTTGGTAGTAGCAGGGGTTTCGGAGACCCAGTACTTC